This T cell receptor beta chain was observed in a study of Graves' ophthalmopathy and Graves' hyperthyroidism. The study's findings and limits: Most expanded thyroid clonotypes above 0.001 frequency also appeared in blood.

This clonotype showed up just once. The antigen is undetermined. The authors diagnosed from clinical symptoms, serum thyroxine, TRAb, thyroid ultrasound and orbital computed tomography. Investigators amplified TCR beta CDR3 regions from RNA transcripts. Second-round multiplex PCR followed a first-round RT-PCR using HTBI primers. MiXCR, run by TCRdb on the multiplex PCR reads, gives a single entry per CDR3 protein. The sample has approximately 1.2 million distinct CDR3 sequences, less than 45% seen once. The specimen was peripheral blood or thyroid tissue (not recorded which). The origin of this receptor is an adult man with Graves' hyperthyroidism.

The CDR3 spells CASNSGDTGEQETQYF. CDR3 in DNA: TGTGCCAGCAACTCAGGGGACACCGGGGAGCAAGAGACCCAGTACTTC. This chain connects TRBV6-5 to TRBJ2-5; TRBD1 might be the D (6 bases). Trimming took off 7 bases at V and 2 bases at J, with 20 bases between the two ends. The CDR3 totals 16 residues. CDR1 is MNHEY, CDR2 SVGAGI, per germline.